This TCR beta chain was retrieved from a study of T cell clones after liver transplantation. Across the study: HCV positivity affected three of eight recipients; the rest lacked autoimmune or viral indications.

The data were produced by immunoSEQ multiplex PCR, yet TCRdb's version contains in-frame clones alone and is incomplete. The table has about 76,000 clones, 75% to 90% seen once. The CDR3 is 17 amino acids. Trimming shortened V by 5 bases and J by 1 base, and 19 bases separated the two germline ends. Per germline, CDR1 MNHEY and CDR2 SMNVEV (reference sequence). This material consisted of CD4+ T cells from blood, taken at the 22-month timepoint. The chain joins TRBV27 to TRBJ2-3; a weak D match, TRBD2 (5 bases). The receptor comes from a human patient who received a liver transplant. Some T cells may be provided by the graft donor. For the CDR3, the DNA is TGTGCCAGCAGTACCAGAAGGACTCGATCCGGCACAGATACGCAGTATTTT. It translates to CASSTRRTRSGTDTQYF.